This is a list of T cell receptor beta chains from one sample in a study of shared clonotypes between healthy human individuals. This table comes from immunoSEQ multiplex PCR, and its TCRdb copy is limited to in-frame clones, with some not included. The profile shows around 940,000 clones, approximately 80% of them singletons. Sequenced sample: memory CD4+ T cells sorted from blood. These receptors originate from a man between 18 and 29 years old in good health. Each CDR3 is given with its conserved first and last residue. Fields, in order: V gene, D gene, J gene, clone size, CDR3 protein, CDR3 DNA. The D gene is left open where the match is weak. Clone size, where shown, is once, few, many, or a class for clones that have expanded.

>TRBV7-9|NA|TRBJ2-3|NA
CASSHTWGLGTDTQYF
TGTGCCAGCAGCCATACGTGGGGCCTCGGCACAGATACGCAGTATTTT
>TRBV5-1|TRBD2|TRBJ2-2|NA
CASNRPGLQNTGELFF
TGCGCCAGCAACCGACCGGGACTACAGAACACCGGGGAGCTGTTTTTT
>TRBV10-3|NA|TRBJ1-1|NA
CAISGQANTEAFF
TGTGCCATCAGTGGGCAGGCGAACACTGAAGCTTTCTTT
>TRBV7-2|NA|TRBJ2-1|NA
CASSEWGEPYNEQFF
TGTGCCAGCAGCGAGTGGGGGGAGCCCTACAATGAGCAGTTCTTC
>TRBV18|NA|TRBJ2-1|NA
CASSQDSSYNEQFF
TGTGCCAGCTCGCAAGACAGCTCCTACAATGAGCAGTTCTTC
>TRBV2|NA|TRBJ1-1|once
CASSKAPNTEAFF
TGTGCCAGCAGTAAGGCCCCGAACACTGAAGCTTTCTTT
>TRBV13|TRBD2|TRBJ2-7|NA
CASSLGRASGRAREQYF
TGTGCCAGCAGCTTGGGTCGGGCTAGCGGGAGAGCTCGCGAGCAGTACTTC
>TRBV4-2|TRBD1|TRBJ2-1|once
CASSQGRQGKKFF
TGTGCCAGCAGCCAAGGCCGACAGGGGAAGAAGTTCTTC
>TRBV2|NA|TRBJ2-1|NA
CASSEVYEQFF
TGTGCCAGCAGTGAAGTATATGAGCAGTTCTTC
>TRBV6-5|NA|TRBJ2-2|NA
CASKNQGGRELFF
TGTGCCAGCAAAAATCAAGGTGGGAGGGAGCTGTTTTTT
>TRBV9|NA|TRBJ2-7|NA
CASSVGGQPNYEQYF
TGTGCCAGCAGCGTAGGAGGTCAGCCGAACTACGAGCAGTACTTC
>TRBV29-1|NA|TRBJ1-1|many
CSVVPRGTEAFF
TGCAGCGTTGTACCGAGGGGCACTGAAGCTTTCTTT
>TRBV12-5|NA|TRBJ2-5|NA
CASGLTDETQYF
TGTGCTAGTGGTTTAACAGACGAGACCCAGTACTTC
>TRBV30|NA|TRBJ2-7|few
CAWSRGHLQSYEQYF
TGTGCCTGGAGTAGGGGACACCTCCAATCCTACGAGCAGTACTTC
>TRBV5-4|NA|TRBJ2-1|NA
CASSLAPTLDEQFF
TGTGCCAGCAGCTTGGCCCCAACCCTAGATGAGCAGTTCTTC
>TRBV7-8|NA|TRBJ2-5|NA
CASRRNRVGQETQYF
TGTGCCAGCAGGCGAAACAGGGTTGGCCAAGAGACCCAGTACTTC
>TRBV4-3|NA|TRBJ2-7|NA
CASSQVRGYEQYF
TGCGCCAGCAGCCAAGTCCGAGGCTACGAGCAGTACTTC
>TRBV11-2|NA|TRBJ2-7|NA
CASSPRRYEQYF
TGTGCCAGCAGCCCCCGCCGTTACGAGCAGTACTTC
>TRBV5-6|TRBD2|TRBJ2-2|NA
CASSPSSGTAFANTGELFF
TGTGCCAGCAGCCCCTCCAGCGGGACCGCGTTCGCGAACACCGGGGAGCTGTTTTTT
>TRBV2|NA|TRBJ1-4|NA
CASSRQSNEKLFF
TGTGCCAGCAGCCGACAGTCTAATGAAAAACTGTTTTTT
>TRBV6-6|NA|TRBJ1-1|NA
CASARVMNTEAFF
TGTGCCTCAGCCCGGGTTATGAACACTGAAGCTTTCTTT
>TRBV2|TRBD1|TRBJ1-5|few
CASRGTGAQPQHF
TGTGCCAGCAGGGGGACAGGGGCTCAGCCCCAGCATTTT
>TRBV7-8|NA|TRBJ1-1|NA
CASSLGQGNTEAFF
TGTGCCAGCAGCTTAGGGCAGGGGAACACTGAAGCTTTCTTT
>TRBV6-6|TRBD2|TRBJ2-3|once
CASSAGGPDTQYF
TGTGCCAGCAGCGCGGGAGGGCCAGATACGCAGTATTTT
>TRBV18|NA|TRBJ2-5|NA
CASSPPWHPAETQYF
TGTGCCAGCTCACCACCCTGGCATCCGGCGGAGACCCAGTACTTC
>TRBV9|NA|TRBJ1-1|once
CASSVGGSGTEAFF
TGTGCCAGCAGCGTAGGGGGAAGCGGCACTGAAGCTTTCTTT
>TRBV20-1|NA|TRBJ1-2|NA
CSVQSGDGYTF
TGCAGTGTTCAGTCAGGGGATGGCTACACCTTC
>TRBV11-2|NA|TRBJ2-7|once
CASSLVGGPTYEQYF
TGTGCCAGCAGCTTAGTGGGGGGCCCGACCTACGAGCAGTACTTC
>TRBV6-1|NA|TRBJ2-7|NA
CASSEAYEQYF
TGTGCCAGCAGTGAAGCGTACGAGCAGTACTTC